This T cell receptor (beta chain) was obtained from a study of tumor-infiltrating lymphocytes in primary liver carcinoma. About the research overall: Subjects consisted of male and female patients aged 30 to 69 years.

The CDR3 runs 15 residues. V gave up 7 bases and J gave up 3 bases, with 22 bases separating them. Germline-derived CDR1 and CDR2 are SQVTM and ANQGSEA. This clonotype is judged large. As yet, its antigen is unknown. Findings of the study overall: Tumor-adjacent and tumor-blood pairs shared less of their repertoires than tumor region pairs shared.

Using a constant-region primer together with ProtoScript II reverse transcriptase, TCR beta cDNA was made from about 500 ng of total RNA. Three nested multiplex PCR rounds of slightly modified ARM-PCR generated TCR beta libraries. The first two PCR rounds, approximately 10 cycles each, used TRBV1-TRBV30 forward primers and a C-beta reverse primer. MiXCR, applied by TCRdb to the multiplex PCR reads, yields one record per CDR3 protein. The sample has fewer than 50,000 distinct CDR3 sequences, more than 60% seen once. Total RNA and DNA came together from around 18-30 mg of bulk tissue without cell sorting.

The V and J genes are TRBV29-1 and TRBJ2-7; the D is unclear. The sequence was collected from a woman aged 25 to 45 with primary liver carcinoma and hepatitis B virus infection. Specimen: tumor-adjacent normal liver tissue. This CDR3 is CSATGEDKDYYEQYF. In nucleotides, the CDR3 is TGCAGCGCCACTGGGGAAGATAAGGATTACTACGAGCAGTACTTC.